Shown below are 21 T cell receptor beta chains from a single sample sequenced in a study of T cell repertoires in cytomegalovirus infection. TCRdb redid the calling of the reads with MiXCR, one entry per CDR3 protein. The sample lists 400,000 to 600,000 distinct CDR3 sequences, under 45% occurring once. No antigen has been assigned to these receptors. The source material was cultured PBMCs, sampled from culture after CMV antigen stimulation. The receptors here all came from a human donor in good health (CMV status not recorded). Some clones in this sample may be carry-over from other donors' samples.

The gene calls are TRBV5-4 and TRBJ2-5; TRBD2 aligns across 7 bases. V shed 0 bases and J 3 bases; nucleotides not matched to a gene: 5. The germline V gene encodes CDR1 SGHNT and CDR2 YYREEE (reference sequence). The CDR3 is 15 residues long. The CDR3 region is CASSLASGAKETQYF. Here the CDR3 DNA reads TGTGCCAGCAGCTTGGCTAGCGGAGCTAAAGAGACCCAGTACTTC.

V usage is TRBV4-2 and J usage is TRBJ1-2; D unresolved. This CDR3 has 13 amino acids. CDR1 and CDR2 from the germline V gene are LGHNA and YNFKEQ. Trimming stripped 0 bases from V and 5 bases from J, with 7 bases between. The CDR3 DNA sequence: TGTGCCAGCAGCCAAGATACACGTTATGGCTACACCTTC. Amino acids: CASSQDTRYGYTF.

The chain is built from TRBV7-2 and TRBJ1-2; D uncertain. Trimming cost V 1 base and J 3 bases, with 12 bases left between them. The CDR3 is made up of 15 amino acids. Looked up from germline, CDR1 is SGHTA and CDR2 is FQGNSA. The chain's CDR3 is CASSLGAWSDYGYTF. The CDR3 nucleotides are TGTGCCAGCAGCTTAGGGGCCTGGAGCGACTATGGCTACACCTTC.

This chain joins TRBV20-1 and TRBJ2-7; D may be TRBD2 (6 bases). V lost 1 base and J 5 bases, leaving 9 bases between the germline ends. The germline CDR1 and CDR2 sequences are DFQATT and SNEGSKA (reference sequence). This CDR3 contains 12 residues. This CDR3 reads CSARGGLNEQYF. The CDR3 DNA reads TGCAGTGCTAGAGGGGGACTCAACGAGCAGTACTTC.

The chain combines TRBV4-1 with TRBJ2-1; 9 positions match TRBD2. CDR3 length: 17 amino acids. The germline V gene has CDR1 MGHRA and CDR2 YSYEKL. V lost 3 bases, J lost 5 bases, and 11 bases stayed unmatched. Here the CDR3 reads CASSQFPRGGGDNEQFF. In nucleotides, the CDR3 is TGCGCCAGCAGCCAGTTCCCGCGGGGGGGCGGGGACAATGAGCAGTTCTTC.

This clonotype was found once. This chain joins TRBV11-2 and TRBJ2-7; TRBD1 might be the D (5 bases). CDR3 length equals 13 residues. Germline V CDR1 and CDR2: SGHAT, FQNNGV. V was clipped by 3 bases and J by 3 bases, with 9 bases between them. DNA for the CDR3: TGTGCCAGCAGCTTCAGACAGAGCTACGAGCAGTACTTC. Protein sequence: CASSFRQSYEQYF.

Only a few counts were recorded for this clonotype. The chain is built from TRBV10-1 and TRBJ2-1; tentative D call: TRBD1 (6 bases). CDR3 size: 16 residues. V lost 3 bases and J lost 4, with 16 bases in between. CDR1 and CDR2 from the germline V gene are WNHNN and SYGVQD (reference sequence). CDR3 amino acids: CASSDPTPGVYNEQFF. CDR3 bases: TGCGCCAGCAGTGATCCCACCCCAGGGGTTTACAATGAGCAGTTCTTC.

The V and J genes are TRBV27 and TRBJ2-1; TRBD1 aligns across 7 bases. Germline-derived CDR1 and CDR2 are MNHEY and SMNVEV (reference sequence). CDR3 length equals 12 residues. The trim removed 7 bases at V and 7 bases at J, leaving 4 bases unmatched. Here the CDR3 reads CASTDRENEQFF. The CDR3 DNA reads TGTGCCAGCACCGACAGGGAAAATGAGCAGTTCTTC.

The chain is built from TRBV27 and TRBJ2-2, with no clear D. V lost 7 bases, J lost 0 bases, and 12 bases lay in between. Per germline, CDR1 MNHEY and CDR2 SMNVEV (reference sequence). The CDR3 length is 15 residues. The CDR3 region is CASTRHGANTGELFF. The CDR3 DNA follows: TGTGCCAGCACCCGCCATGGGGCGAACACCGGGGAGCTGTTTTTT.

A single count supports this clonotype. In DNA form, the CDR3 reads TGTGCCATCAGTGAGACCCGGGACACCGATACGCAGTATTTT. Translating gives CAISETRDTDTQYF. The rearrangement uses TRBV10-3 and TRBJ2-3; D perhaps matches TRBD1 (6 bases). CDR3 size: 14 residues. Per the germline V gene, CDR1 is ENHRY and CDR2 is SYGVKD. V was trimmed by 2 bases and J by 6 bases, leaving 12 bases between them.

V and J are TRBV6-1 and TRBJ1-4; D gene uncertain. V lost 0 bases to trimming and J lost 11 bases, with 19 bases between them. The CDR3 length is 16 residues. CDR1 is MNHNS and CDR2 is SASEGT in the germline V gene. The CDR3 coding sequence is TGTGCCAGCAGTGAAGCCGCCACGATAACGGGGTACAAACTGTTTTTT. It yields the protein CASSEAATITGYKLFF.

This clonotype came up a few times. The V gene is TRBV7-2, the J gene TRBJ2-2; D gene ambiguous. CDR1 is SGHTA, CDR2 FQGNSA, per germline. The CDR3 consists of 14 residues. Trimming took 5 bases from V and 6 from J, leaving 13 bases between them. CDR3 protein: CASSPYFRAGELFF. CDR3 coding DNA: TGTGCCAGCAGCCCCTATTTCCGGGCCGGGGAGCTGTTTTTT.

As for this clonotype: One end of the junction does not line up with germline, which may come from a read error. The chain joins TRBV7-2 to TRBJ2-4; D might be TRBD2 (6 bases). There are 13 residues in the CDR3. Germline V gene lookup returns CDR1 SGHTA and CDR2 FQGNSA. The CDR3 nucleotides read TGTGCCAGCAGCTTAGGGCCCCAGCGGGTTCCGGACTTC. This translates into CASSLGPQRVPDF.

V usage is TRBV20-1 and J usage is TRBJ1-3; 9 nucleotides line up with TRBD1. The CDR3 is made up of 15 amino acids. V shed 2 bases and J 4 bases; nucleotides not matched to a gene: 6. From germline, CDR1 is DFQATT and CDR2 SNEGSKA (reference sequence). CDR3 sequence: CSARNRGRGGNTIYF. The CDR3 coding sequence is TGCAGTGCTAGAAACAGGGGGCGTGGAGGAAACACCATATATTTT.

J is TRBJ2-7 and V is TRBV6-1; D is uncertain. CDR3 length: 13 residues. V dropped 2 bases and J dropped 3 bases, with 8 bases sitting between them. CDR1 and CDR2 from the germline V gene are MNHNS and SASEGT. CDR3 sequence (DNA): TGTGCCAGCAGTGAAACTTTGGGCTACGAGCAGTACTTC. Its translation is CASSETLGYEQYF.

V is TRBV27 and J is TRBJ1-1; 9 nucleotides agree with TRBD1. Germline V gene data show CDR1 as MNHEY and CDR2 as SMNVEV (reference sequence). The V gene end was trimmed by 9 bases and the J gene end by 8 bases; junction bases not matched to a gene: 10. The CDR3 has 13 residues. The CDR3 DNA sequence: TGTGCCAGTAGCCTTACAGGGGGCAAGGAAGCTTTCTTT. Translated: CASSLTGGKEAFF.

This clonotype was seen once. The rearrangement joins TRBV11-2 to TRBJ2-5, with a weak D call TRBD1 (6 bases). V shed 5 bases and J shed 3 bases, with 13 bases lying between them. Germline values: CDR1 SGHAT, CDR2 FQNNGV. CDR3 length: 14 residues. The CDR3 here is CASSPNWDKETQYF. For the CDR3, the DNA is TGTGCCAGCAGCCCGAACTGGGACAAAGAGACCCAGTACTTC.

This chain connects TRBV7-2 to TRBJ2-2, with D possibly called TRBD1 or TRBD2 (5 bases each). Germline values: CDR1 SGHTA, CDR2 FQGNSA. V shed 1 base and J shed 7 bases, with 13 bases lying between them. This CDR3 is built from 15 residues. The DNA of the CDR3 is TGTGCCAGCAGCTTAGGGGACCGGGTTGACGGGGAGCTGTTTTTT. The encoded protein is CASSLGDRVDGELFF.

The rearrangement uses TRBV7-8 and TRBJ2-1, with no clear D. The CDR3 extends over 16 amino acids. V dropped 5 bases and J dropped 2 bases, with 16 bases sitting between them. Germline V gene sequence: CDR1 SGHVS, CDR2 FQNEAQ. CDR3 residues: CASSQLLGSAYNEQFF. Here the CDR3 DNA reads TGTGCCAGCAGCCAACTCTTGGGCTCAGCCTACAATGAGCAGTTCTTC.

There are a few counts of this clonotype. The CDR3, as DNA: TGTGCCAGCAGTTTATACGGTAGCCCAGGGGAAGAGCAGTACTTC. It is translated as CASSLYGSPGEEQYF. The chain joins TRBV12-3 or TRBV12-4 to TRBJ2-7; tentatively, D is TRBD1 (6 bases). Trimming cost V 2 bases and J 7 bases, with 18 bases left between them. The CDR3 spans 15 residues.

CDR3 sequence: CASSLGVSGDGRDTQYF. The CDR3 bases are TGTGCCAGCAGCTTAGGCGTATCAGGGGATGGACGAGATACGCAGTATTTT. The genes are TRBV11-2 and TRBJ2-3; a possible D gene is TRBD1 (6 bases). The CDR3 is 17 amino acids. Germline V gene sequence: CDR1 SGHAT, CDR2 FQNNGV. V lost 1 base, J lost 5 bases, and 19 bases lay in between.